These T cell receptor beta chains were read from a single sample in a study of blood T cell repertoires in COVID-19. TCRdb keeps only in-frame clones here, not all; method: immunoSEQ multiplex PCR. The table has 110,000 to 150,000 clones, more than 70% seen once. Sample: PBMCs or T cells enriched from blood (not recorded which). The receptors were gathered from a middle-aged man with acute COVID-19. Both conserved end residues are part of each CDR3. D genes are given only for firm matches.

TRBD1	TRBV29-1	CSVGGQGVYGYTF
.	TRBV5-6	CASSLAPRGNQPQHF
TRBD2	TRBV25-1	CASSDELAAQYF
.	TRBV9	CASSPDRPGANEQFF
.	TRBV7-9	CASSLDAGYYEGEAFF
TRBD1	TRBV6-1	CASSEDRGSYNEQFF
.	TRBV30	CAWSVAADQPQHF
TRBD1	TRBV27	CASSPPVRGLRNSPLHF
.	TRBV7-8	CASSSYSGTRERELFF
TRBD1	TRBV3-1/TRBV3-2	CASCLKDRGTEQFF
.	TRBV7-9	CASSLTREGEKLFF
TRBD1	TRBV19	CATIGQGLYTEAFF
.	TRBV18	CASSPPTGVNEQFF
TRBD1	TRBV4-1	CASSQSQDREYEQYF
TRBD1	TRBV6-2/TRBV6-3	CASSPEDRVLPHPQHF
TRBD2	TRBV2	CASRTSGGAGTGELFF
.	TRBV10-2	CASSEGRQAEAFF
.	TRBV7-2	CASSLELASGNTIYF
TRBD2	TRBV6-4	CASIPNLAGDEQYF
TRBD1	TRBV19	CASSIRTGVTGELFF
.	TRBV11-2	CASSKVTGYGYTF
.	TRBV14	CASRGRYRNTIYF
TRBD2	TRBV7-8	CASTPSGMGTDTQYF
TRBD1	TRBV30	CAWTEFTGDTQYF
TRBD2	TRBV7-2	CASSFPAGTVYNEQFF
.	TRBV5-4	CASSLLRAGELFF
.	TRBV2	CASSSQGPMNTEAFF
.	TRBV28	CASSSLKAGDEQYF
.	TRBV5-1	CASSLGGQNTIYF
.	TRBV5-1	CASSLEGEHEQYF
TRBD1	TRBV7-9	CASSARDRQFF
.	TRBV5-1	CASRRTEEETQYF
.	TRBV5-5	CASSLQQRNTEAFF
.	TRBV28	CASSLRPDEGGPHEQFF
TRBD2	TRBV7-2	CASSLSGTSGSNTGELFF
.	TRBV20-1	CSGRSRNEQFF
.	TRBV5-1	CASSLDAGLSSYNEQFF
TRBD1	TRBV24-1	CATSRDSLNNEQFF
.	TRBV19	CASRWDFLMPGELFF
.	TRBV30	CAWSVSRNQPQHF
.	TRBV7-8	CASSLGTVDIQYF
TRBD2	TRBV11-3	CASSFQRGSPLNEQFF
TRBD1	TRBV28	CASTVNRGNTEAFF
TRBD1	TRBV10-2	CATRQGANTDTQYF
.	TRBV7-8	CASSRKLPQGGANTGELFF
TRBD1	TRBV7-2	CASSQGQGRDYGYTF
.	TRBV7-2	CASSLLAKTYNEQFF
.	TRBV5-1	CASQGGNTGELFF
TRBD1	TRBV5-6	CASSQTGAPQETQYF
TRBD1	TRBV9	CASSVEVWDSEQFF
.	TRBV7-9	CASYKTGTGTEAFF
.	TRBV19	CASCRRGGQPQHF
.	TRBV19	CASSFDSQQGSQHF
.	TRBV7-9	CASSLSGSQQFF
.	TRBV7-2	CASSLSRDKQYF
.	TRBV5-4	CASSLISGNHGYTF
TRBD1	TRBV19	CASTLGQGFNQPQHF
.	TRBV4-3	CASSQGMAGVGELFF
.	TRBV27	CASSSQGYEQYF